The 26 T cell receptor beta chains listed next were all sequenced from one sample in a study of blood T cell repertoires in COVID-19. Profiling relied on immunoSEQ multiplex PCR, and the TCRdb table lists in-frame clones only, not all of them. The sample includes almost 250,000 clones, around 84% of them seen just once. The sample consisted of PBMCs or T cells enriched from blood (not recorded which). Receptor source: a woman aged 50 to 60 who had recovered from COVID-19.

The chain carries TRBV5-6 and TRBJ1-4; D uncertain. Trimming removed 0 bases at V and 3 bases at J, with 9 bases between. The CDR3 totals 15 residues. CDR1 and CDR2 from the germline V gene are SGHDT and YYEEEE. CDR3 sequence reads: CASSLGAGSNEKLFF. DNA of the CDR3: TGTGCCAGCAGCTTGGGTGCAGGATCTAATGAAAAACTGTTTTTT.

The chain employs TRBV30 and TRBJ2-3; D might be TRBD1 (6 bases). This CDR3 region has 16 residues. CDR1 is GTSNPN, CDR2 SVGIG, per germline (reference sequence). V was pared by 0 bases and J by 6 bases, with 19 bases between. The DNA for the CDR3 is TGTGCCTGGAGTGTACGAGGGACACAGGGCAGGGATACGCAGTATTTT. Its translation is CAWSVRGTQGRDTQYF.

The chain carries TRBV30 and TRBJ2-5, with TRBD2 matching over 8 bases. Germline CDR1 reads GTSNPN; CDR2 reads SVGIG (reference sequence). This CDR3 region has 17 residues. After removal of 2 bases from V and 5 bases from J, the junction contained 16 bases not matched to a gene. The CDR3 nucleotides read TGTGCCTGGAGTTTCCCCCCATCGGGACTAGGGAGGGAGACCCAGTACTTC. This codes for CAWSFPPSGLGRETQYF.

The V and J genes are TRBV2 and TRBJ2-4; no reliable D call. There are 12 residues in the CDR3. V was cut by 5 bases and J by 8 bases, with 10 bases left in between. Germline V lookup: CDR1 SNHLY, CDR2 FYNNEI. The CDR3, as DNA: TGTGCCAGCAGTTTGTTACGGGACATTCAGTACTTC. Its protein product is CASSLLRDIQYF.

Here the CDR3 reads CASSSRRTQETQYF. The CDR3 nucleotides read TGTGCCAGCAGCTCGAGGCGAACTCAAGAGACCCAGTACTTC. The J gene is TRBJ2-5, the V gene TRBV7-2; D ambiguous. The ends were cut back, 4 bases at V and 2 bases at J, with 11 bases in the middle. CDR1 and CDR2 (germline): SGHTA, FQGNSA. The CDR3 is 14 residues long.

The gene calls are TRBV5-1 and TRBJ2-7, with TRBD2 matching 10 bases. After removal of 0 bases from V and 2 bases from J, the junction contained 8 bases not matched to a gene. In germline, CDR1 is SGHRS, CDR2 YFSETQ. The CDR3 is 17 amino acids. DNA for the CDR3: TGCGCCAGCAGCTTGGAGCCCGGGACTAGCGTTCCCTACGAGCAGTACTTC. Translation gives CASSLEPGTSVPYEQYF. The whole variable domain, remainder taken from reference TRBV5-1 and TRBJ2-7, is KAGVTQTPRYLIKTRGQQVTLSCSPISGHRSVSWYQQTPGQGLQFLFEYFSETQRNKGNFPGRFSGRQFSNSRSEMNVSTLELGDSALYLCASSLEPGTSVPYEQYFGPGTRLTVT.

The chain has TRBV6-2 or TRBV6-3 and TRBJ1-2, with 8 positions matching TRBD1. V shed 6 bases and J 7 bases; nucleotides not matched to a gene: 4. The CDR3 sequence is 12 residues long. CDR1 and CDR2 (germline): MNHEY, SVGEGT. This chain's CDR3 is CASSLDRVGYTF. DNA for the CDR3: TGTGCCAGCAGCCTGGACAGGGTTGGCTACACCTTC.

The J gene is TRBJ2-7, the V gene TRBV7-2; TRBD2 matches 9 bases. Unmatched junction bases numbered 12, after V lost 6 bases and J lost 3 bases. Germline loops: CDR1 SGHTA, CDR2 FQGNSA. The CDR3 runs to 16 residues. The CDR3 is CASSPRSGGPLYEQYF. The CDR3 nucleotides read TGTGCCAGCAGTCCCCGGAGCGGGGGGCCCCTCTACGAGCAGTACTTC. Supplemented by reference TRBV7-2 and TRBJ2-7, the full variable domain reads GAGVSQSPSNKVTEKGKDVELRCDPISGHTALYWYRQSLGQGLEFLIYFQGNSAPDKSGLPSDRFSAERTGGSVSTLTIQRTQQEDSAVYLCASSPRSGGPLYEQYFGPGTRLTVT.

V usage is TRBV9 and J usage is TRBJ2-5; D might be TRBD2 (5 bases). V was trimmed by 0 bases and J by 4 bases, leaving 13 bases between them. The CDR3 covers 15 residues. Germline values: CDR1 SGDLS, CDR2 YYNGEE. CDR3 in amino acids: CASSVGWLAVETQYF. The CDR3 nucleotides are TGTGCCAGCAGCGTAGGGTGGCTAGCTGTAGAGACCCAGTACTTC.

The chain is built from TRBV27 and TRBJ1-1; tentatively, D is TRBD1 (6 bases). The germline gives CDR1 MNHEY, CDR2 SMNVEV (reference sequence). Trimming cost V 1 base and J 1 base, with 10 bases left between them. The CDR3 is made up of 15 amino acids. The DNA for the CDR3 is TGTGCCAGCAGTTTATTCCCAGGGGCGAACACTGAAGCTTTCTTT. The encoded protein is CASSLFPGANTEAFF.

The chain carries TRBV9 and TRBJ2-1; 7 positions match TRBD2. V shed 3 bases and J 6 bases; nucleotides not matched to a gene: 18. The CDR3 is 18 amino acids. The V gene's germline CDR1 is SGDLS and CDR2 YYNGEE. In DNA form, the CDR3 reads TGTGCCAGCAGCGCCCCATGGGGGGGAGTAGGCAACAGCAATGAGCAGTTCTTC. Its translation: CASSAPWGGVGNSNEQFF.

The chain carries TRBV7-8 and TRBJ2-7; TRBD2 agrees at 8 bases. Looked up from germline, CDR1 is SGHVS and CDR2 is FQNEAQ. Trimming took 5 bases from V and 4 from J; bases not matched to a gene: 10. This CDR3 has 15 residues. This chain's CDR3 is CASSPHSSGNYEQYF. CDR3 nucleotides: TGTGCCAGCAGCCCCCATAGTAGCGGGAATTACGAGCAGTACTTC.

The CDR3 DNA follows: TGTGCCACCAGGACTTACGGGAGCTCTGGAAACACCATATATTTT. As protein: CATRTYGSSGNTIYF. The rearrangement joins TRBV24-1 to TRBJ1-3; D ambiguous. Germline lookup yields CDR1 KGHDR and CDR2 SFDVKD. The CDR3 extends over 15 amino acids. The ends were cut back, 7 bases at V and 0 bases at J, with 12 bases in the middle.

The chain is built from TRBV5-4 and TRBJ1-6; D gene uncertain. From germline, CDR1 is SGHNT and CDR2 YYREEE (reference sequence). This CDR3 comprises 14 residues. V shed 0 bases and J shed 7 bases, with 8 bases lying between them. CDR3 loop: CASSLGVANSPLHF. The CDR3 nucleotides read TGTGCCAGCAGCTTGGGGGTAGCAAATTCACCCCTCCACTTT.

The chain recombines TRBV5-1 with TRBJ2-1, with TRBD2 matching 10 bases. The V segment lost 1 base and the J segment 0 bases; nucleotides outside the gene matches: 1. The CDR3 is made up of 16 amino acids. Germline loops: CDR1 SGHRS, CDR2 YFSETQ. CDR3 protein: CASSLTSGVSYNEQFF. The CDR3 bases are TGCGCCAGCAGCTTGACTAGCGGGGTCTCCTACAATGAGCAGTTCTTC.

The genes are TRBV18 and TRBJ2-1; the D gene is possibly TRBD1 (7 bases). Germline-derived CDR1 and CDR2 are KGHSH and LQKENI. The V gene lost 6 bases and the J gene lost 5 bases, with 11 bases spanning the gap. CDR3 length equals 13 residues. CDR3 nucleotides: TGTGCCAGCTCGGGGGGACAGAACAATGAGCAGTTCTTC. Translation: CASSGGQNNEQFF.

The DNA for the CDR3 is TGTGCCTGGAGTGTATTGGGACTAGGAAACACCGGGGAGCTGTTTTTT. The encoded protein is CAWSVLGLGNTGELFF. The chain employs TRBV30 and TRBJ2-2; TRBD2 matches 8 bases. Unmatched junction bases numbered 5, after V lost 0 bases and J lost 2 bases. There are 16 residues in the CDR3. Germline V gives CDR1 GTSNPN, CDR2 SVGIG (reference sequence). The whole variable domain, filled in from reference TRBV30 and TRBJ2-2, reads SQTIHQWPATLVQPVGSPLSLECTVEGTSNPNLYWYRQAAGRGLQLLFYSVGIGQISSEVPQNLSASRPQDRQFILSSKKLLLSDSGFYLCAWSVLGLGNTGELFFGEGSRLTVL.

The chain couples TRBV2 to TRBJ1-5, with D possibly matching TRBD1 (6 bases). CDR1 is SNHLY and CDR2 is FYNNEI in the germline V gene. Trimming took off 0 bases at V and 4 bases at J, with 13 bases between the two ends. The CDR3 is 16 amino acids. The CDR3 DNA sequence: TGTGCCAGCAGTGAAGCGGGCAGGGGTTGGAATCAGCCCCAGCATTTT. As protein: CASSEAGRGWNQPQHF.

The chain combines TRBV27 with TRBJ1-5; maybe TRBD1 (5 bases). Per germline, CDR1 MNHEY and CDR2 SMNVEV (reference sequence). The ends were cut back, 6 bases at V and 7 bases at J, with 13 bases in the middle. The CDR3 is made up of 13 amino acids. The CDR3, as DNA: TGTGCCAGCAGGGGACTCGAAGGGCAGCCCCAGCATTTT. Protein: CASRGLEGQPQHF.

CDR3 coding DNA: TGTGCCAGCAGCGGAACAGGGCCGTACACTGGAAACACCATATATTTT. This translates into CASSGTGPYTGNTIYF. J is TRBJ1-3 and V is TRBV5-5; maybe TRBD1 (6 bases). Germline V CDR1 and CDR2: SGHKS, YYEKEE (reference sequence). V lost 4 bases and J 2 bases, leaving 16 bases between the germline ends. The CDR3 runs to 16 residues.

CDR3 nucleotide sequence: TGCGCCAGCAGCCTAGGACGGGACGGGGAGCTGTTTTTT. Its translation: CASSLGRDGELFF. V usage is TRBV4-1 and J usage is TRBJ2-2, with D maybe TRBD2 (5 bases). The CDR3 loop spans 13 amino acids. Between the trimmed V and J ends, which lost 4 bases and 7 bases, there was a span of 10 bases. CDR1 is MGHRA, CDR2 YSYEKL, per germline.

The CDR3 reads CASSLGAGQQYF. The CDR3 nucleotides read TGTGCCAGCAGCTTAGGTGCAGGGCAGCAGTACTTC. The chain employs TRBV7-8 and TRBJ2-7; D is perhaps TRBD1 (5 bases). CDR1 and CDR2 from the germline V gene are SGHVS and FQNEAQ. There are 12 residues in the CDR3. V dropped 1 base and J dropped 8 bases, with 9 bases sitting between them.

The CDR3 sequence is CATSDVRADYNEQFF. The CDR3 DNA reads TGTGCCACCAGTGATGTGCGGGCGGACTACAATGAGCAGTTCTTC. V is TRBV24-1 and J is TRBJ2-1, with a tentative D call TRBD2 (5 bases). The CDR3 has 15 amino acids. CDR1 is KGHDR, CDR2 SFDVKD, per germline. The V end lost 3 bases, the J end lost 3 bases, and 11 bases lay between the germline ends.

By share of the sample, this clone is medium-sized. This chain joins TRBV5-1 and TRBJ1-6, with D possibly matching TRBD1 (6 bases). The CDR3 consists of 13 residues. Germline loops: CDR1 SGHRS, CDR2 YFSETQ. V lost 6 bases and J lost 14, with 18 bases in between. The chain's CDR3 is CASKITGITALHF. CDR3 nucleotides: TGCGCCAGCAAGATAACAGGGATTACTGCCCTCCACTTT.

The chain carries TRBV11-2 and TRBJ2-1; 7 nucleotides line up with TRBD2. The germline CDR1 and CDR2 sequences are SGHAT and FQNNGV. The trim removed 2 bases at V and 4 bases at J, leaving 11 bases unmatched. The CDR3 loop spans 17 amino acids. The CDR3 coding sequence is TGTGCCAGCAGCTTAACCCCCCTTGCGGGAGTGTACAATGAGCAGTTCTTC. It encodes CASSLTPLAGVYNEQFF.

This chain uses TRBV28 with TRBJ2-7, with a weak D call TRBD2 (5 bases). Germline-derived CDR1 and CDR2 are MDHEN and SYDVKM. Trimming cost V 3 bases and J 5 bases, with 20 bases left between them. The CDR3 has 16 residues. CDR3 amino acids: CASSFFQRLGYDEQYF. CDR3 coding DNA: TGTGCCAGCAGTTTTTTCCAGCGGTTAGGGTACGACGAGCAGTACTTC. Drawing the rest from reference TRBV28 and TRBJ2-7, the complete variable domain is DVKVTQSSRYLVKRTGEKVFLECVQDMDHENMFWYRQDPGLGLRLIYFSYDVKMKEKGDIPEGYSVSREKKERFSLILESASTNQTSMYLCASSFFQRLGYDEQYFGPGTRLTVT.